Listed below are T cell receptor beta chains from one sample, sequenced in a study of siplizumab effects on memory and regulatory T cells. Assay: immunoSEQ multiplex PCR; the TCRdb copy retains only in-frame clones and omits some. This table holds some 100,000 clones, roughly 94% found once. The sequencing input was Tregs sorted from blood. All receptors come from a human donor in good health. Each CDR3 is given with its conserved first and last residue. Fields, in order: clone size, D gene, J gene, V gene, CDR3 DNA, CDR3 protein. D genes are given only for firm matches. Expanded clones are given a class, and other clones once, few, many or no size at all.

>-|TRBD2|TRBJ2-1|TRBV11-3
TGTGCCAGCAGCTCCCAAGGGCTAGCGGGAAAAAATGAGCAGTTCTTC
CASSSQGLAGKNEQFF
>-|-|TRBJ2-2|TRBV5-5
TGTGCCAGCAGCTTGCCAAATTCACGGGACACCGGGGAGCTGTTTTTT
CASSLPNSRDTGELFF
>-|-|TRBJ1-1|TRBV6-1
TGTGCCAGCAGTGGATCCGCCGCCTTACGGACGGTGAACACTGAAGCTTTCTTT
CASSGSAALRTVNTEAFF
>-|-|TRBJ1-4|TRBV7-2
TGTGCCAGCAGCTTTAAGAATGAAAAACTGTTTTTT
CASSFKNEKLFF
>-|TRBD2|TRBJ2-1|TRBV7-2
TGTGCCAGCAGCGGGAGGGCCTGGAATGAGCAGTTCTTC
CASSGRAWNEQFF
>-|TRBD1|TRBJ1-1|TRBV18
TGTGCCAGCTCACCTGCTGCTGGGACAGTGAACACTGAAGCTTTCTTT
CASSPAAGTVNTEAFF
>-|-|TRBJ1-2|TRBV19
TGTGCCAGTAGTATGCTCAGCCAGGGATATGGCTACACCTTC
CASSMLSQGYGYTF
>-|-|TRBJ2-5|TRBV20-1
TGCAGTGCTAGCGGAAAGACCCAGTACTTC
CSASGKTQYF
>-|-|TRBJ2-6|TRBV7-3
TGTGCCAGCTCCCCCTTCAGGGGATCCGGGGCCAACGTCCTGACTTTC
CASSPFRGSGANVLTF
>-|-|TRBJ2-2|TRBV5-1
TGCGCCAGCAGCTTGGAGGGTACCGGGGAGCTGTTTTTT
CASSLEGTGELFF
>-|-|TRBJ2-3|TRBV20-1
TGCAGTGCTGGACCGGCAGATACGCAGTATTTT
CSAGPADTQYF
>-|TRBD1|TRBJ2-7|TRBV28
TGTGCCAGCGCGATCCAGGGGGCGCGGAACGAGCAGTACTTC
CASAIQGARNEQYF
>once|-|TRBJ1-4|TRBV7-8
TGTGCCAGCAGCTTAAGAGCTCATTACGATGAAAAACTGTTTTTT
CASSLRAHYDEKLFF
>-|TRBD1|TRBJ1-2|TRBV7-9
TGTGCCAGCAGCCTGAACCGGGACAGGGAAGTGGACACCTTC
CASSLNRDREVDTF